The TCR beta chain described here comes from a study of blood T cell repertoires in COVID-19. At the level of the study: Both acute and convalescent COVID-19 samples were obtained from the United States, Italy and Spain.

From germline, CDR1 is SGDLS and CDR2 YYNGEE. The CDR3 is made up of 16 amino acids. V shed 4 bases and J 1 base; nucleotides not matched to a gene: 8. The assay was immunoSEQ multiplex PCR, and TCRdb's table has in-frame clones only and misses some. The sample lists over 75,000 clones, roughly 90% seen once, with less than 2% in the top ten. V usage is TRBV9 and J usage is TRBJ2-1; 7 positions agree with TRBD1. The source is a man in his sixties with acute or convalescent COVID-19. The sequenced material came from peripheral blood. CDR3 in DNA: TGTGCCAGCAGCTTAACCGGGACAGCTTCCTACAATGAGCAGTTCTTC. It specifies CASSLTGTASYNEQFF.